This T cell receptor beta chain was identified in a study of beta chain features in type 1 diabetes. As for the study in general: Examination of sorted cells across all samples involved about 100,000,000 cells.

V shed 3 bases and J shed 6 bases, with 15 bases lying between them. The CDR3 has 16 amino acids. Germline V gene lookup returns CDR1 MDHEN and CDR2 SYDVKM. Averaging approximately 120 mL, one heparinised blood draw was given by each donor. Overall study findings and caveats: Naive, central memory and Treg TCRB repertoires seemed to resemble each other more closely in patients than they did in healthy donors. Shortening that was moderate but significant affected the TCRB CDR3s of Type 1 diabetes patients in all four CD4+ subsets. The study found fewer insertions and more deletions at VDJ junctions in type 1 diabetes patients.

This clone showed up just a few times. Its antigen is not known. The whole isolated RNA underwent reverse transcription, so sequencing captured expressed TCRB transcripts. Data came from immunoSEQ multiplex PCR; TCRdb stores just in-frame clones and leaves some out. Of hundreds of thousands of clones in the sample, roughly 13% were seen once. What was sequenced was naive CD4+ T cells from blood. The source is a man younger than 35 with type 1 diabetes. The chain employs TRBV28 and TRBJ1-6, with D possibly being TRBD1 (6 bases). CDR3 in amino acids: CASSFSRQAANSPLHF. In DNA form, the CDR3 reads TGTGCCAGCAGTTTCTCTCGACAGGCGGCTAATTCACCCCTCCACTTT. Full variable domain (rest looked up from reference TRBV28 and TRBJ1-6): DVKVTQSSRYLVKRTGEKVFLECVQDMDHENMFWYRQDPGLGLRLIYFSYDVKMKEKGDIPEGYSVSREKKERFSLILESASTNQTSMYLCASSFSRQAANSPLHFGNGTRLTVT.